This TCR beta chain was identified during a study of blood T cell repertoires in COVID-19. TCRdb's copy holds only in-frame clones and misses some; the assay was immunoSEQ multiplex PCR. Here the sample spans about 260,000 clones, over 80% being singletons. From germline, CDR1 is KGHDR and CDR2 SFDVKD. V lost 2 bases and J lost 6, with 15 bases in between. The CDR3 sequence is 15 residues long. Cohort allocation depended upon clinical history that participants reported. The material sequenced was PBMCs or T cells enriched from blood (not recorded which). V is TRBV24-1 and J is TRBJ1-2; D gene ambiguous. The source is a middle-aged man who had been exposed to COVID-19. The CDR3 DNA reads TGTGCCACCAGTGATTCTACTCGCTTAGCTCATGGCTACACCTTC. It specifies CATSDSTRLAHGYTF.